This is a list of T cell receptor beta chains from one sample in a study of T cell clonotyping in hematopoietic cell transplantation. The method was immunoSEQ multiplex PCR; TCRdb's version includes in-frame clones alone and lacks a portion of them. The sample lists roughly 30,000 clones; approximately 81% were seen once. Specimen: peripheral blood mononuclear cells, collected before stem cell transplant. These receptors were obtained from a man in his forties with acute myeloid leukemia. Some clones in this sample may be carry-over from other donors' samples. Both conserved end residues are part of each CDR3. A D gene is named only where the DNA matches it firmly. Not all rows give a size; the values are once, few, many and, for expanded clones, a class.

J gene: TRBJ2-7; clone size: few; V gene: TRBV5-6; D gene: -; CDR3 DNA: TGTGCCAGCAGCTTGCCCGGTCGTGCAGAGCGCAGTTCCTACGAGCAGTACTTC; CDR3 protein: CASSLPGRAERSSYEQYF
J gene: TRBJ1-3; clone size: few; V gene: TRBV25-1; D gene: -; CDR3 DNA: TGTGCCAGCAGTGAGGGCTCTGGAAACACCATATATTTT; CDR3 protein: CASSEGSGNTIYF
J gene: TRBJ1-5; clone size: -; V gene: TRBV2; D gene: TRBD1; CDR3 DNA: TGTGCCAGCAGCGAAACAGGGGGGTCCAGGCAGCCCCAGCATTTT; CDR3 protein: CASSETGGSRQPQHF
J gene: TRBJ2-2; clone size: once; V gene: TRBV4-2; D gene: TRBD2; CDR3 DNA: TGTGCCAGCAGCCTCTTCGGGACTAGCCAAACCGGGGAGCTGTTTTTT; CDR3 protein: CASSLFGTSQTGELFF
J gene: TRBJ2-3; clone size: -; V gene: TRBV6-6; D gene: -; CDR3 DNA: TGTGCCAGCAGGCAGGGGTTGGCAGATACGCAGTATTTT; CDR3 protein: CASRQGLADTQYF
J gene: TRBJ2-3; clone size: -; V gene: TRBV27; D gene: -; CDR3 DNA: TGTGCCAGCAGTCTTTTCAGGAGAACAGATACGCAGTATTTT; CDR3 protein: CASSLFRRTDTQYF
J gene: TRBJ1-5; clone size: -; V gene: TRBV11-3; D gene: -; CDR3 DNA: TGTGCCAGCAGCTTCGACAGAGGTCAGCCCCAGCATTTT; CDR3 protein: CASSFDRGQPQHF
J gene: TRBJ2-3; clone size: -; V gene: TRBV30; D gene: -; CDR3 DNA: TGTGCCTGGAGTAGGGGGACTACCCGTTTCCCAGATACGCAGTATTTT; CDR3 protein: CAWSRGTTRFPDTQYF
J gene: TRBJ2-7; clone size: -; V gene: TRBV5-6; D gene: -; CDR3 DNA: TGTGCCAGCAGCTTGAATGGCTACGAGCAGTACTTC; CDR3 protein: CASSLNGYEQYF
J gene: TRBJ2-7; clone size: -; V gene: TRBV6-5; D gene: TRBD2; CDR3 DNA: TGTGCCAGCAGGGGGGCTAGCGGGAGTTACGAGCAGTACTTC; CDR3 protein: CASRGASGSYEQYF
J gene: TRBJ2-1; clone size: -; V gene: TRBV9; D gene: -; CDR3 DNA: TGTGCCAGCAGCGTAGATGAACTAGACTACAATGAGCAGTTCTTC; CDR3 protein: CASSVDELDYNEQFF
J gene: TRBJ1-1; clone size: -; V gene: TRBV2; D gene: -; CDR3 DNA: TGTGCCAGCAGTGTTAGTGCGAACACTGAAGCTTTCTTT; CDR3 protein: CASSVSANTEAFF